The clone carrying this T cell receptor beta chain has more than one count but fewer than ten. The CDR3 totals 14 residues. Trimming took off 6 bases at V and 0 bases at J, with 13 bases between the two ends. Per the germline V gene, CDR1 is DFQATT and CDR2 is SNEGSKA (reference sequence). Extractions gave at least 5 micrograms of total RNA per sample. This sample is drawn from a study of blood T cells in healthy people across ages. The authors ran a second PCR of about 7 to 11 cycles using a sample-barcoded 5' primer and a J-beta primer mix. Carrying 12 random nucleotides, a template-switch adaptor labeled each individual cDNA molecule. MiXCR, applied by TCRdb to the 5' RACE reads, yields one record per CDR3 protein. Of hundreds of thousands of distinct CDR3 sequences in the sample, around 43% were seen once.

The genes are TRBV20-1 and TRBJ2-3; tentatively, D is TRBD1 or TRBD2 (5 bases each). The sequence came from a man aged 55-75 years in good health. Source material: blood. In nucleotides, the CDR3 is TGCAGTGCCAGACCGGGACGGAGCACAGATACGCAGTATTTT. Translation: CSARPGRSTDTQYF.